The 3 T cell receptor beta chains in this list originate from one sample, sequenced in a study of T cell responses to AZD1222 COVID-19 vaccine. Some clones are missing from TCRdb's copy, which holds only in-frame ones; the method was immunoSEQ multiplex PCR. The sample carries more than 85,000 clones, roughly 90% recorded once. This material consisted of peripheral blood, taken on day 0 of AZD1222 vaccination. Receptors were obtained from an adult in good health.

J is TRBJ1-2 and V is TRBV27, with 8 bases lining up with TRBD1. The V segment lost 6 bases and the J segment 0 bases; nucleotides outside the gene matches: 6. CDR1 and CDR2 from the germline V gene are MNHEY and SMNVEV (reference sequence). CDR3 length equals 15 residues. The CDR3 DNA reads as TGTGCCAGCAGGCCCGGACAGGGAGCTAACTATGGCTACACCTTC. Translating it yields CASRPGQGANYGYTF.

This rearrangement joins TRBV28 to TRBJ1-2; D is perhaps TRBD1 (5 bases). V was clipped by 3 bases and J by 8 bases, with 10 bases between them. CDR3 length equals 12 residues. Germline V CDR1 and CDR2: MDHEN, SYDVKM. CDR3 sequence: CASSLGTGGYTF. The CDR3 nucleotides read TGTGCCAGCAGTTTGGGGACCGGCGGCTACACCTTC.

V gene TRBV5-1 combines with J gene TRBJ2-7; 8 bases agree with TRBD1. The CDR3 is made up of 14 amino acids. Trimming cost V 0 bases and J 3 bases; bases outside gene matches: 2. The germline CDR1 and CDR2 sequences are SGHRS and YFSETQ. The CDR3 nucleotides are TGCGCCAGCAGCTTGGTCACAGGGGGCTACGAGCAGTACTTC. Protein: CASSLVTGGYEQYF.